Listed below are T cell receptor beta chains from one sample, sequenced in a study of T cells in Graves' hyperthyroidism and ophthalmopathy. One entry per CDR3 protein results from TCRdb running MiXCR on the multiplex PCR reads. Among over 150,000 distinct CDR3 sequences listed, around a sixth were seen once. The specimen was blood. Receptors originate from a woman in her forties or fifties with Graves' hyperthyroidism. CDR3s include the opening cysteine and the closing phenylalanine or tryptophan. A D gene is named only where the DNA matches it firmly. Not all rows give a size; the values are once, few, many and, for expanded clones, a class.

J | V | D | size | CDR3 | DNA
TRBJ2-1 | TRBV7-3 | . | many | CASSLGGDSYNEQFF | TGTGCCAGCAGCTTAGGGGGCGACTCCTACAATGAGCAGTTCTTC
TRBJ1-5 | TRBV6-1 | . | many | CASSEAENSNQPQHF | TGTGCCAGCAGTGAGGCAGAAAATAGCAATCAGCCCCAGCATTTT
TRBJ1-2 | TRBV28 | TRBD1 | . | CASRTGSIVVYGYTF | TGTGCCAGTCGGACAGGGTCGATTGTAGTCTATGGCTACACCTTC
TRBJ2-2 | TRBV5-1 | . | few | CASSLDRINTGELFF | TGCGCCAGCAGCTTAGACAGGATTAACACCGGGGAGCTGTTTTTT
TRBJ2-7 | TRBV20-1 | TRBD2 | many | CSARAQREGYEQYF | TGCAGTGCTAGAGCCCAGCGGGAGGGCTACGAGCAGTACTTC
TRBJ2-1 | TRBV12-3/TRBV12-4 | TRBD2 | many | CASSEVAGVGEQFF | TGTGCCAGCAGTGAAGTAGCGGGAGTTGGTGAGCAGTTCTTC
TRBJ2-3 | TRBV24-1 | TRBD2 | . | CATSDLGLADPPLYF | TGTGCCACCAGTGACTTGGGACTAGCGGATCCCCCGCTGTATTTT
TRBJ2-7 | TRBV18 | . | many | CASSPQAYEQYF | TGTGCCAGCTCACCACAGGCCTACGAGCAGTACTTC
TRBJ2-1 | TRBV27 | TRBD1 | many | CASSYPGTGRNEQFF | TGTGCCAGCAGTTACCCCGGGACAGGGCGCAATGAGCAGTTCTTC
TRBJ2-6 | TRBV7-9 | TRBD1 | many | CASSLGQGGAGANVLTF | TGTGCCAGCAGCTTAGGACAGGGGGGAGCTGGGGCCAACGTCCTGACTTTC
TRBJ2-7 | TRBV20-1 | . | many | CSARDYRRTDEQYF | TGCAGTGCTAGAGATTACCGTAGGACAGACGAGCAGTACTTC
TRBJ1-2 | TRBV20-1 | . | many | CSAGIIHRGYTF | TGCAGTGCTGGAATCATCCACCGCGGCTACACCTTC
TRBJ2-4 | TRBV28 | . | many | CASSTLVAKNIQYF | TGTGCCAGCAGCACCTTGGTAGCCAAAAACATTCAGTACTTC
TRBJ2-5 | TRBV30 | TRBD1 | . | CAWSPQGSGETQYF | TGTGCCTGGAGCCCACAGGGGTCGGGAGAGACCCAGTACTTC
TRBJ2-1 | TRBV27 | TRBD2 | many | CATHTGRAYNEQFF | TGTGCCACCCACACCGGGAGGGCCTACAATGAGCAGTTCTTC
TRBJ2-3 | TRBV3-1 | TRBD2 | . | CASSPPWAGGDTQYF | TGTGCCAGCAGCCCCCCGTGGGCGGGAGGAGATACGCAGTATTTT
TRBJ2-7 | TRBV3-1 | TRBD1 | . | CASSQETWQGDEQYF | TGTGCCAGCAGCCAAGAGACCTGGCAGGGGGACGAGCAGTACTTC
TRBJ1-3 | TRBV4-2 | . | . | CASSQDHGQGVSDTIYF | TGTGCCAGCAGCCAAGATCATGGCCAGGGAGTATCGGACACCATATATTTT
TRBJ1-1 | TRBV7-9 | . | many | CASSRWDENTEAFF | TGTGCCAGCAGCCGATGGGACGAGAACACTGAAGCTTTCTTT
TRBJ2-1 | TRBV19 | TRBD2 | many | CASSFEPAGVVNEQFF | TGTGCCAGTAGTTTTGAGCCAGCGGGAGTCGTCAATGAGCAGTTCTTC
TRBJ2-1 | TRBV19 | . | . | CASSILPGSYNEQFF | TGTGCCAGTAGTATTCTCCCTGGTTCCTACAATGAGCAGTTCTTC
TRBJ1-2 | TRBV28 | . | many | CASIPRGQPGGYTF | TGTGCCAGCATCCCAAGGGGACAACCGGGGGGCTACACCTTC
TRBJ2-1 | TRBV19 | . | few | CASRTQVGVSYNEQFF | TGTGCCAGTAGGACCCAGGTAGGCGTCTCCTACAATGAGCAGTTCTTC
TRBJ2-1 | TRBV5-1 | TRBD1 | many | CASSGTGGEQFF | TGCGCCAGCAGCGGGACAGGGGGTGAGCAGTTCTTC
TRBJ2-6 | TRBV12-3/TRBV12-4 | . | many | CASTHKRGGKIGANVLTF | TGTGCCAGCACCCACAAGAGGGGGGGCAAAATTGGGGCCAACGTCCTGACTTTC
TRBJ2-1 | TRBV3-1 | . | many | CASSQVSWETYNEQFF | TGTGCCAGCAGCCAAGTCTCCTGGGAAACCTACAATGAGCAGTTCTTC
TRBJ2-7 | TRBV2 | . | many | CASRRAAESSYEQYF | TGTGCCAGCCGTCGGGCAGCGGAGAGCTCCTACGAGCAGTACTTC
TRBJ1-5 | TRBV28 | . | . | CASRASNREGNQPQHF | TGTGCCAGCAGGGCCAGCAACAGGGAAGGCAATCAGCCCCAGCATTTT
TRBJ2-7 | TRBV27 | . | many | CASSLGRRPTYEQYF | TGTGCCAGCAGTTTAGGCAGGCGACCGACCTACGAGCAGTACTTC
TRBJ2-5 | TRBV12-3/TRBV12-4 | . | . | CASSPIGIQTYQETQYF | TGTGCCAGCAGTCCCATCGGGATACAAACCTACCAAGAGACCCAGTACTTC
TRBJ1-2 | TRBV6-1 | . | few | CASSHLRGATYGYTF | TGTGCCAGCAGCCACCTTCGGGGGGCGACCTATGGCTACACCTTC
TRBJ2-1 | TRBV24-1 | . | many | CATSPGPPPNEQFF | TGTGCCACCAGCCCGGGCCCCCCTCCCAATGAGCAGTTCTTC
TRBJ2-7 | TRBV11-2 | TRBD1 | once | CASTDPGQGSSYEQYF | TGTGCCAGCACCGACCCCGGACAGGGGAGCTCCTACGAGCAGTACTTC
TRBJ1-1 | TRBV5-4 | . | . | CASSSPNTEASF | TGTGCCAGCAGCTCCCCGAACACTGAAGCTTCCTTT
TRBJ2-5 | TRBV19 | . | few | CAVEHQETQYF | TGTGCCGTGGAGCACCAAGAGACCCAGTACTTC
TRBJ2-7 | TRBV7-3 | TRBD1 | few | CASSPGGTGIYEQYF | TGTGCCAGCAGCCCCGGTGGGACAGGGATCTACGAGCAGTACTTC
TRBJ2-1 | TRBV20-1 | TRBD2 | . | CSARSGGRADNEQFF | TGCAGTGCTAGATCGGGCGGGAGGGCCGACAATGAGCAGTTCTTC
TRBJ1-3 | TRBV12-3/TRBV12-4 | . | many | CASSLSPGNTIYF | TGTGCCAGCAGTTTGTCTCCTGGAAACACCATATATTTT
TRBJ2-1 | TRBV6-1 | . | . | CASRPSRNNEQFF | TGTGCCAGCAGGCCTTCGCGGAACAATGAGCAGTTCTTC